This record covers a single T cell receptor (beta chain). Its matching antigen is unknown. This sample is part of a study of CD4+ T cells in melanoma. The repertoire was sequenced with immunoSEQ multiplex PCR; TCRdb's copy has only in-frame clones and lacks some. Among about 55,000 clones listed, roughly two thirds were seen once. Study-level results: Neoantigen-specific CD4+ T cells in melanoma reportedly had diverse differentiation states.

The sequencing input was tumor tissue. The origin of this receptor is a human donor with melanoma.

The CDR3 sequence: CASSRNGGQPQHF. DNA of the CDR3: TGTGCCAGCAGCAGAAACGGGGGCCAGCCCCAGCATTTT. The genes are TRBV7-2 and TRBJ1-5; possibly TRBD1 for D (6 bases). The CDR3 spans 13 residues. The germline gives CDR1 SGHTA, CDR2 FQGNSA. Trimming shortened V by 5 bases and J by 7 bases, and 12 bases separated the two germline ends. Full variable domain (missing parts from reference TRBV7-2 and TRBJ1-5): GAGVSQSPSNKVTEKGKDVELRCDPISGHTALYWYRQSLGQGLEFLIYFQGNSAPDKSGLPSDRFSAERTGGSVSTLTIQRTQQEDSAVYLCASSRNGGQPQHFGDGTRLSIL.